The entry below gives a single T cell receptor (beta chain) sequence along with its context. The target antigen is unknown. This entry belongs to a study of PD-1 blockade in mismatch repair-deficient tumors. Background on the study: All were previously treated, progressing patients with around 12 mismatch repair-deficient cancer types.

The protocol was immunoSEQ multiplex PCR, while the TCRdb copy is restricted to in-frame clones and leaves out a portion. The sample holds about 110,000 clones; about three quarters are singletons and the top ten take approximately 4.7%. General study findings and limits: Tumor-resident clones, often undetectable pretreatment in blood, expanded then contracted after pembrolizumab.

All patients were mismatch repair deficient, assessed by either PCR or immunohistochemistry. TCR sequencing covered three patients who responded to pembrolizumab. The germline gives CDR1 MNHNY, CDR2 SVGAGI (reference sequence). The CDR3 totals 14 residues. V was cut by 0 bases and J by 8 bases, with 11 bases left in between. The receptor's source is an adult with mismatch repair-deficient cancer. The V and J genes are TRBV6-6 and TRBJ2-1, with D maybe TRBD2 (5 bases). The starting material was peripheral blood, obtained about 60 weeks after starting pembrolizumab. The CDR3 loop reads CASSYSQRAHEQFF. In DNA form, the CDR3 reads TGTGCCAGCAGTTACTCTCAGAGGGCCCATGAGCAGTTCTTC.